Below, 25 T cell receptor beta chains from the same sample are listed, as sequenced in a study of shared clonotypes between healthy human individuals. The data were produced by immunoSEQ multiplex PCR, yet TCRdb's version contains in-frame clones alone and is incomplete. The sample has fewer than 550,000 clones; over 75% are singletons. The specimen sequenced was PBMCs. The receptor set was obtained from a middle-aged woman in good health. Some clones in this sample may be carry-over from other donors' samples.

The DNA for the CDR3 is TGTGCCAGCAAGGACACATATGACTCCTACGAGCAGTACTTC. Translated: CASKDTYDSYEQYF. The chain couples TRBV6-1 to TRBJ2-7; the D gene is possibly TRBD1 (5 bases). Trimming removed 7 bases at V and 0 bases at J, with 13 bases between. This CDR3 comprises 14 residues. Germline loops: CDR1 MNHNS, CDR2 SASEGT.

The chain has TRBV19 and TRBJ1-5; D gene ambiguous. The germline gives CDR1 LNHDA, CDR2 SQIVND (reference sequence). The CDR3 contains 15 residues. Trimming left V 1 base short and J 4 bases short, with 11 bases between. In nucleotides, the CDR3 is TGTGCCAGTAGTATAGCTCCCCAAGGGAATCAGCCCCAGCATTTT. Translated: CASSIAPQGNQPQHF.

The V gene is TRBV7-9, the J gene TRBJ2-1; 7 bases are shared with TRBD1. The V and J ends lost 1 base and 13 bases, in that order; junction bases with no gene match: 13. The CDR3 loop spans 15 amino acids. Germline V gene data show CDR1 as SEHNR and CDR2 as FQNEAQ (reference sequence). The CDR3 protein is CASSLVIPLRQGQFF. The CDR3 bases are TGTGCCAGCAGCTTAGTTATCCCGCTCCGACAGGGACAGTTCTTC.

This chain links TRBV19 with TRBJ1-1, with D unresolved. V was pared by 1 base and J by 4 bases, with 10 bases between. The CDR3 runs 14 residues. Germline lookup yields CDR1 LNHDA and CDR2 SQIVND (reference sequence). Here the CDR3 DNA reads TGTGCCAGTAGTATAGTTGGGGTGGGCACTGAAGCTTTCTTT. This sequence encodes CASSIVGVGTEAFF.

The genes are TRBV6-5 and TRBJ2-5; 7 bases line up with TRBD2. CDR3 length: 14 amino acids. In germline, CDR1 is MNHEY, CDR2 SVGAGI. The V and J ends lost 5 bases and 5 bases, in that order; junction bases with no gene match: 8. CDR3 DNA sequence: TGTGCCAGCAGTAATCGACTAGCTAGGGAGACCCAGTACTTC. This codes for CASSNRLARETQYF.

CDR3 residues: CASSIAQGLYNEQFF. For the CDR3, the DNA is TGTGCCAGTAGTATAGCCCAGGGTTTGTACAATGAGCAGTTCTTC. This chain joins TRBV19 and TRBJ2-1; TRBD1 might be the D (5 bases). The CDR3 extends over 15 amino acids. CDR1 LNHDA and CDR2 SQIVND come from the germline V gene (reference sequence). Trimming took 1 base from V and 4 from J, leaving 11 bases between them.

The chain is built from TRBV4-3 and TRBJ2-4; D call uncertain. The V gene lost 0 bases and the J gene lost 7 bases, with 10 bases spanning the gap. The CDR3 has 14 amino acids. Germline CDR1 reads LGHNA; CDR2 reads YSLEER. CDR3 region: CASSQDPYGNIQYF. The CDR3 nucleotides are TGCGCCAGCAGCCAAGACCCCTACGGGAACATTCAGTACTTC.

This chain uses TRBV9 with TRBJ2-5; maybe TRBD2 (6 bases). Trimming shortened V by 0 bases and J by 7 bases, and 10 bases separated the two germline ends. CDR3 size: 13 residues. Germline-derived CDR1 and CDR2 are SGDLS and YYNGEE. The CDR3 protein is CASSVGGDGTQYF. DNA for the CDR3: TGTGCCAGCAGCGTAGGCGGGGATGGGACCCAGTACTTC.

This sequence joins TRBV28 and TRBJ2-2; maybe TRBD2 (7 bases). The CDR3 contains 16 residues. With 2 bases removed from V and 0 bases from J, the gap between germline ends came to 10 bases. Per germline, CDR1 MDHEN and CDR2 SYDVKM. CDR3 nucleotides: TGTGCCAGCAGTTTACCGGGGGGCGCGAACACCGGGGAGCTGTTTTTT. Its protein is CASSLPGGANTGELFF.

The J gene is TRBJ2-7, the V gene TRBV4-1; no clear D. Per the germline V gene, CDR1 is MGHRA and CDR2 is YSYEKL. With 3 bases removed from V and 7 bases from J, the gap between germline ends came to 22 bases. The CDR3 has 16 amino acids. The CDR3, as DNA: TGCGCCAGCAGCCAGGGCCGAATGAGGCCAGTTCAAGAGCAGTACTTC. It specifies CASSQGRMRPVQEQYF.

The genes are TRBV9 and TRBJ2-5; the D gene is possibly TRBD2 (6 bases). The CDR3 is 16 amino acids. The V gene's germline CDR1 is SGDLS and CDR2 YYNGEE. V dropped 4 bases and J dropped 0 bases, with 16 bases sitting between them. The CDR3 reads CASSSSSARDQETQYF. CDR3 nucleotide sequence: TGTGCCAGCAGCTCTTCTAGCGCCCGAGACCAAGAGACCCAGTACTTC.

The chain links TRBV19 to TRBJ2-7, with TRBD1 matching 7 bases. The ends lost 5 bases at V and 2 bases at J; junction bases unmatched: 6. CDR1 LNHDA and CDR2 SQIVND come from the germline V gene (reference sequence). CDR3 size: 14 residues. The CDR3 DNA reads as TGTGCCAGTAGTCGACAGGGATCAACCTACGAGCAGTACTTC. It encodes CASSRQGSTYEQYF.

The chain links TRBV2 to TRBJ2-5; D is uncertain. V lost 3 bases and J 1 base, leaving 6 bases between the germline ends. Germline loops: CDR1 SNHLY, CDR2 FYNNEI. This CDR3 comprises 13 residues. CDR3 loop: CASSESVQETQYF. The CDR3 coding sequence is TGTGCCAGCAGTGAGAGCGTCCAAGAGACCCAGTACTTC.

This clone was observed a few times. The chain uses TRBV10-1 and TRBJ2-5; 7 bases map to TRBD1. Germline V CDR1 and CDR2: WNHNN, SYGVQD (reference sequence). The CDR3 runs to 15 residues. The trim removed 4 bases at V and 4 bases at J, leaving 9 bases unmatched. The CDR3 is CASSARTGSGETQYF. Here the CDR3 DNA reads TGCGCCAGCAGTGCTCGGACAGGCAGCGGAGAGACCCAGTACTTC.

V and J are TRBV28 and TRBJ1-4; no definite D call. Germline CDR1 reads MDHEN; CDR2 reads SYDVKM. The CDR3 consists of 15 residues. Trimming removed 5 bases at V and 11 bases at J, with 21 bases between. The CDR3 loop reads CASSTPDGRNGKLFF. CDR3 nucleotide sequence: TGTGCCAGCAGTACCCCGGACGGCCGAAATGGGAAACTGTTTTTT.

This clone has a count of ten or more. The V and J genes are TRBV9 and TRBJ2-3; 12 bases fit TRBD2. The germline V gene encodes CDR1 SGDLS and CDR2 YYNGEE. The CDR3 totals 16 residues. The V segment lost 3 bases and the J segment 4 bases; nucleotides outside the gene matches: 6. The CDR3 nucleotides read TGTGCCAGCAGCGCTAGACTAGCGGGAGACGCAGATACGCAGTATTTT. As protein: CASSARLAGDADTQYF.

The V call is TRBV10-3, the J call TRBJ2-3; 11 bases are a match to TRBD2. The CDR3 length is 17 residues. Trimming removed 1 base from V and 6 bases from J; junction bases left unmatched: 9. Germline CDR1 is ENHRY and CDR2 is SYGVKD. The CDR3 nucleotides are TGTGCCATCAGTGAGTTGGGGACTAGCGGCCGGTCTGATACGCAGTATTTT. Translated: CAISELGTSGRSDTQYF.

J is TRBJ2-7 and V is TRBV7-8; D is perhaps TRBD1 (7 bases). The length of the CDR3 is 17 residues. Per the germline V gene, CDR1 is SGHVS and CDR2 is FQNEAQ. Trimming stripped 4 bases from V and 3 bases from J, with 22 bases between. CDR3 in DNA: TGTGCCAGCAGCTCCCTGCGCAGGGGGGCGCCGGGCTACGAGCAGTACTTC. It is translated as CASSSLRRGAPGYEQYF.

The chain employs TRBV5-6 and TRBJ1-2; TRBD1 agrees at 9 bases. The trim removed 4 bases at V and 7 bases at J, leaving 8 bases unmatched. The CDR3 contains 14 residues. Germline CDR1 and CDR2: SGHDT and YYEEEE. CDR3 in amino acids: CASSAGQGFGGYTF. CDR3 sequence (DNA): TGTGCCAGCAGCGCGGGACAGGGCTTCGGTGGCTACACCTTC. Filled out from reference TRBV5-6 and TRBJ1-2, the complete variable domain reads DAGVTQSPTHLIKTRGQQVTLRCSPKSGHDTVSWYQQALGQGPQFIFQYYEEEERQRGNFPDRFSGHQFPNYSSELNVNALLLGDSALYLCASSAGQGFGGYTFGSGTRLTVV.

The rearrangement uses TRBV4-2 and TRBJ2-3; 11 positions match TRBD2. CDR1 LGHNA and CDR2 YNFKEQ come from the germline V gene. This CDR3 contains 16 residues. The junction had 1 base not matched to a gene; V was cut back by 0 bases and J by 2 bases. CDR3 in amino acids: CASSQDSGRATDTQYF. CDR3 DNA sequence: TGTGCCAGCAGCCAAGATAGCGGGAGGGCCACAGATACGCAGTATTTT.

This clone was counted a single time. The chain recombines TRBV28 with TRBJ2-2; 9 positions agree with TRBD2. CDR1 and CDR2 from the germline V gene are MDHEN and SYDVKM. CDR3 length: 15 amino acids. Trimming took 5 bases from V and 9 from J; bases not matched to a gene: 10. In nucleotides, the CDR3 is TGTGCCAGCAGTATGGGACTAGCTCCAGCACGGGAGCTGTTTTTT. Translating it yields CASSMGLAPARELFF.

V is TRBV28 and J is TRBJ2-2, with D possibly TRBD1 on 5 matching bases. CDR3 size: 15 residues. V lost 6 bases and J 3 bases, leaving 14 bases between the germline ends. The V gene's germline CDR1 is MDHEN and CDR2 SYDVKM. CDR3 nucleotides: TGTGCCAGCAGCCGTCGTAAGGGGTACACCGGGGAGCTGTTTTTT. Residues: CASSRRKGYTGELFF.

This rearrangement joins TRBV9 to TRBJ2-7, with 7 positions matching TRBD2. Germline CDR1 SGDLS, CDR2 YYNGEE. V shed 2 bases, J shed 0 bases, and the junction held 8 bases outside the gene matches. The CDR3 is 16 residues long. The CDR3 DNA sequence: TGTGCCAGCAGCGTCGGGGGGAGTCTCTCCTCCTACGAGCAGTACTTC. This translates into CASSVGGSLSSYEQYF.

This chain connects TRBV28 to TRBJ2-3, with 11 bases aligning to TRBD2. There are 19 residues in the CDR3. The junction had 12 bases not matched to a gene; V was cut back by 0 bases and J by 4 bases. Looked up from germline, CDR1 is MDHEN and CDR2 is SYDVKM. In DNA form, the CDR3 reads TGTGCCAGCAGTTTATGGCGGAGGGGTGGTAGCGGGAGGGCAGATACGCAGTATTTT. Translation: CASSLWRRGGSGRADTQYF. The entire variable domain, with the rest obtained from reference TRBV28 and TRBJ2-3, is as follows: DVKVTQSSRYLVKRTGEKVFLECVQDMDHENMFWYRQDPGLGLRLIYFSYDVKMKEKGDIPEGYSVSREKKERFSLILESASTNQTSMYLCASSLWRRGGSGRADTQYFGPGTRLTVL.

This rearrangement joins TRBV5-1 to TRBJ2-3; 7 bases line up with TRBD2. V was pared by 2 bases and J by 1 base, with 4 bases of the junction left unmatched. Germline assignment: CDR1 SGHRS and CDR2 YFSETQ. The CDR3 spans 15 residues. As DNA, the CDR3 is TGCGCCAGCAGCTTAGAGCGGGGCCGCACAGATACGCAGTATTTT. The encoded protein is CASSLERGRTDTQYF.